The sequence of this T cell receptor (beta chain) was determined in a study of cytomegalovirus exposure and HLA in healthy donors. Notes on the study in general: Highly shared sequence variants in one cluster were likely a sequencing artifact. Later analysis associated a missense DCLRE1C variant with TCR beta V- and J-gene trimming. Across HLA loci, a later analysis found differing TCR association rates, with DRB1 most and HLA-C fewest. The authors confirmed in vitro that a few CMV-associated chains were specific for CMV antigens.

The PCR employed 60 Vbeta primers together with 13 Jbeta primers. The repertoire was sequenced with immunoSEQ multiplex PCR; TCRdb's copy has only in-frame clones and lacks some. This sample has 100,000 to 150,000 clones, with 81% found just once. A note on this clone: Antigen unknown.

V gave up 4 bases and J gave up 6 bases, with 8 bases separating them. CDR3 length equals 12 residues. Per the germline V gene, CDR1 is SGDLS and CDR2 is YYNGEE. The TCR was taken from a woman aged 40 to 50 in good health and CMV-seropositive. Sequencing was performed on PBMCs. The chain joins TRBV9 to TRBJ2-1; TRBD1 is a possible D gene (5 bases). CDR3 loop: CASSRTLNEQFF. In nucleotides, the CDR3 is TGTGCCAGCAGCCGGACACTCAATGAGCAGTTCTTC.